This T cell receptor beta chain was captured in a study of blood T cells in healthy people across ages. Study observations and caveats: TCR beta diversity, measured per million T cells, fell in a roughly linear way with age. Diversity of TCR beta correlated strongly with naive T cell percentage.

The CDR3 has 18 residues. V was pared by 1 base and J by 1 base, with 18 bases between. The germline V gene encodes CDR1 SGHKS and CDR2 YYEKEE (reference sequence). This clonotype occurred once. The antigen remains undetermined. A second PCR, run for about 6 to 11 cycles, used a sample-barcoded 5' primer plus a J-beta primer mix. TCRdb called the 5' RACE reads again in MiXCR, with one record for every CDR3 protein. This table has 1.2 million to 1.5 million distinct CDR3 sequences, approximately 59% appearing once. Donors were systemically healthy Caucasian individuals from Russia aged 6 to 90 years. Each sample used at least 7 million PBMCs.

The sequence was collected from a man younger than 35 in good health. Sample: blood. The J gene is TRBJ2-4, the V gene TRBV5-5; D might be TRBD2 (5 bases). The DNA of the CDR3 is TGTGCCAGCAGCTTGACAGCGACACCCCGAGGGGCCAAAAACATTCAGTACTTC. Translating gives CASSLTATPRGAKNIQYF.